Described below is a single TCR beta chain sequence and its context. Generated by immunoSEQ multiplex PCR, the TCRdb table keeps only in-frame clones and is missing some. This table has about 290,000 clones, 89% appearing once. Enrolled through a virtual design, the participants were between roughly 18 and 90 years of age and came from around 25 US areas. The source of the sample is a study of blood T cell repertoires in COVID-19. This CDR3 contains 14 residues. Germline V lookup: CDR1 SGHAT, CDR2 FQNNGV. The V gene lost 1 base and the J gene lost 1 base, with 7 bases spanning the gap. The V and J genes are TRBV11-2 and TRBJ1-1, with no clear D. The sequence derives from a woman in her 40s who had recovered from COVID-19. The sequenced sample consisted of PBMCs or T cells enriched from blood (not recorded which). CDR3 DNA sequence: TGTGCCAGCAGCTTAGCGAGGGAGAACACTGAAGCTTTCTTT. Protein product: CASSLARENTEAFF.